This T cell receptor delta chain was captured in a study of Vδ1+ human thymocytes. Findings and limits, study-wide: Highly polyclonal TRG and TRD repertoires with Gaussian CDR3 length distributions appeared in thymus.

Extracted RNA was reverse transcribed into cDNA. CDR3 amplicons came from multiplex PCR with pooled V-gene forward and constant-region reverse primers. TCRdb repeated clone calling on the multiplex PCR reads with CATT. The table shows fewer than 90,000 delta-chain clones, with about 35% occurring only once. A few counts support this clone. Its target is unknown. The CDR3 has 21 amino acids. With V trimmed by 1 base and J by 1 base, 19 bases remained unmatched. Germline assignment: CDR1 TSWWSYY and CDR2 QGS. Thymocytes were sorted as CD3+ TCRVdelta1+ TCRVdelta2- after alphabeta T cell depletion. The gene calls are TRDV1 and TRDJ1, with TRDD3 matching 9 bases. The sample consisted of Vdelta1+ gamma-delta thymocytes from the thymus. Subset noted: FACS-sorted CD3+ TCRalphabeta- TCRVdelta1+ TCRVdelta2- thymocytes. The receptor comes from a boy under three years old who had congenital heart surgery. DNA for the CDR3: TGTGCTCTTGGGGAACCGAGCCCGTTGCGAATCAACTGGGGGACCACCGATAAACTCATCTTT. The encoded protein is CALGEPSPLRINWGTTDKLIF.